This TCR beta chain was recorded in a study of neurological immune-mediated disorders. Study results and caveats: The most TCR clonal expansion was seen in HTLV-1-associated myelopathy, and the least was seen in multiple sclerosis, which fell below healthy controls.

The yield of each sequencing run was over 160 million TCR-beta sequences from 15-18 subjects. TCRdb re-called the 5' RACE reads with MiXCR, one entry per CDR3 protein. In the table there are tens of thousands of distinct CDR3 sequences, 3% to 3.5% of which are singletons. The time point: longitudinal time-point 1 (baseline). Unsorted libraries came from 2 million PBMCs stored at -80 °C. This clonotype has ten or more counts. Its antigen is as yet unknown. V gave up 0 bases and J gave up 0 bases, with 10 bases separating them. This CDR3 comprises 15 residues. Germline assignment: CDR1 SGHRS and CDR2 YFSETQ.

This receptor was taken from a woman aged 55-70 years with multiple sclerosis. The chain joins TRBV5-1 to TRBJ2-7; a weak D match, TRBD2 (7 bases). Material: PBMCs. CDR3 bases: TGCGCCAGCAGCTTGGCGGCGGGGGCCTCCTACGAGCAGTACTTC. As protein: CASSLAAGASYEQYF.